These 5 T cell receptor beta chains were all obtained from the same sample, sequenced in a study of blood T cell repertoires in COVID-19. Produced via immunoSEQ multiplex PCR; TCRdb's table is partial and in-frame only. The profile shows over 100,000 clones, approximately 88% of them singletons. The specimen sequenced was peripheral blood. These receptor sequences come from a middle-aged man with acute or convalescent COVID-19.

The rearrangement joins TRBV7-9 to TRBJ2-1; TRBD1 might be the D (6 bases). Per the germline V gene, CDR1 is SEHNR and CDR2 is FQNEAQ (reference sequence). Trimming shortened V by 8 bases and J by 4 bases, and 15 bases separated the two germline ends. This CDR3 region has 14 residues. CDR3 sequence (DNA): TGTGCCAGCGGTACAGGGATCGAGTACAATGAGCAGTTCTTC. Translation: CASGTGIEYNEQFF.

The CDR3 DNA follows: TGTGCCAGCAGCCCACCCCCTAGCAGTCCTGAGCAGTTCTTC. As protein: CASSPPPSSPEQFF. The chain has TRBV5-5 and TRBJ2-1; the D gene is possibly TRBD2 (5 bases). Germline values: CDR1 SGHKS, CDR2 YYEKEE (reference sequence). Deletions cut 4 bases from V and 9 bases from J, with 17 bases between. This CDR3 spans 14 amino acids. The full variable domain, with the rest looked up from reference TRBV5-5 and TRBJ2-1, is DAGVTQSPTHLIKTRGQQVTLRCSPISGHKSVSWYQQVLGQGPQFIFQYYEKEERGRGNFPDRFSARQFPNYSSELNVNALLLGDSALYLCASSPPPSSPEQFFGPGTRLTVL.

This chain links TRBV21-1 with TRBJ1-5; TRBD1 is the table's D call and was not checked against the DNA. TRBV21-1 is described as a pseudogene. The CDR3 runs to 17 residues. CDR3 residues: CASSKAGNRSAFFPQHF. CDR3 nucleotides: TGTGCCAGCAGCAAAGCGGGGAACAGGAGTGCTTTCTTCCCCCAGCATTTT.

V usage is TRBV5-1 and J usage is TRBJ1-2; 8 nucleotides align to TRBD1. The V gene end was trimmed by 1 base and the J gene end by 5 bases; junction bases not matched to a gene: 10. There are 16 residues in the CDR3. Per the germline V gene, CDR1 is SGHRS and CDR2 is YFSETQ. This CDR3 is CASSLYPGQEGYGYTF. In DNA, the CDR3 is TGCGCCAGCAGCTTGTACCCGGGACAGGAGGGTTATGGCTACACCTTC.

This clone was found once. The rearrangement links TRBV24-1 to TRBJ1-2, with 9 bases aligning to TRBD1. J gave up 6 bases and V 3 bases, and 4 bases lay outside the gene matches. There are 14 residues in the CDR3. Germline CDR1 and CDR2: KGHDR and SFDVKD. CDR3 DNA: TGTGCCACCAGTGATCACGACAGGGGGGATGGCTACACCTTC. Encoded protein: CATSDHDRGDGYTF.